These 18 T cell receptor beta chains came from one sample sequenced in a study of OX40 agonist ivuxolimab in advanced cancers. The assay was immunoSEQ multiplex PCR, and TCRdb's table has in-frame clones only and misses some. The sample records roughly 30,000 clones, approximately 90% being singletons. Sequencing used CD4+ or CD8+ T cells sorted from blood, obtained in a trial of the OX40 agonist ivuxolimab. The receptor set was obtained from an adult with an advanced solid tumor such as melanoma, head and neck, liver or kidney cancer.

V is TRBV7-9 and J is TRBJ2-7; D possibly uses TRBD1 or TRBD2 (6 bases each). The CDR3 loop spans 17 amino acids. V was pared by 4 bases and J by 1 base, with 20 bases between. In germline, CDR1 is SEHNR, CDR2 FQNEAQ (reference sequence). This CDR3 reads CASSSTFPGAGSYEQYF. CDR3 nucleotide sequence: TGTGCCAGCAGCTCGACGTTTCCGGGGGCAGGGTCCTACGAGCAGTACTTC.

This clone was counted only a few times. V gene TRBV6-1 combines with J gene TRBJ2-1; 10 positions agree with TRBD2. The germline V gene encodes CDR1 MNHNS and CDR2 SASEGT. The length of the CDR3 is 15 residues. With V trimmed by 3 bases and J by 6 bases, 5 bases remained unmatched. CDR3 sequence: CASSEGLASPNEQFF. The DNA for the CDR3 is TGTGCCAGCAGTGAGGGACTAGCGTCTCCCAATGAGCAGTTCTTC.

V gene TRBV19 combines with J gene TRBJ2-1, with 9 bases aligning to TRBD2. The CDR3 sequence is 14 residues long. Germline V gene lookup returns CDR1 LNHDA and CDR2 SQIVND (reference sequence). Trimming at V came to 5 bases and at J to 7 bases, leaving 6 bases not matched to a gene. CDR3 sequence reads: CASSWAGGRNEQFF. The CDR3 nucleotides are TGTGCCAGTAGTTGGGCGGGAGGGAGGAATGAGCAGTTCTTC.

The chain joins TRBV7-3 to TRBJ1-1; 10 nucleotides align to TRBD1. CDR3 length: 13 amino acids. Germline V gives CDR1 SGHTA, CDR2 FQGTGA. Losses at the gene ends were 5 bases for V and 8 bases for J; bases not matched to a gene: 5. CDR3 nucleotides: TGTGCCAGCAGCATCCGACAGGGGGCCGAAGCTTTCTTT. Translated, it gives CASSIRQGAEAFF.

Here the CDR3 reads CASSVAGRATDTQYF. The CDR3, as DNA: TGTGCCAGCAGCGTAGCGGGCAGGGCCACAGATACGCAGTATTTT. The rearrangement uses TRBV9 and TRBJ2-3, with D perhaps TRBD1 (5 bases). CDR3 length: 15 residues. V was pared by 0 bases and J by 2 bases, with 10 bases between. The germline V gene has CDR1 SGDLS and CDR2 YYNGEE.

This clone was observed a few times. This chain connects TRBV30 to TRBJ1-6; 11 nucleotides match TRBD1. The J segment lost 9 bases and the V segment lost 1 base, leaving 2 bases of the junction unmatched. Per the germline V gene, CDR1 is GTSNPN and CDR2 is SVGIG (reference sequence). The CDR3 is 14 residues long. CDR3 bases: TGTGCCTGGAGTGGGACAGGGGGCGCTTCACCCCTCCACTTT. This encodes CAWSGTGGASPLHF.

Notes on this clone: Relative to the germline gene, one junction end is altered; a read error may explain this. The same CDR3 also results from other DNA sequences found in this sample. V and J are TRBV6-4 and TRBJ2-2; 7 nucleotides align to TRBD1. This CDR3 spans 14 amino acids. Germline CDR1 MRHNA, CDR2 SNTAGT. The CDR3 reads CASSEQGDTGELFF. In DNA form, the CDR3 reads TGTGCCAGCAGTGAGCAGGGGGACACCGGGGAACTGTTTTTT.

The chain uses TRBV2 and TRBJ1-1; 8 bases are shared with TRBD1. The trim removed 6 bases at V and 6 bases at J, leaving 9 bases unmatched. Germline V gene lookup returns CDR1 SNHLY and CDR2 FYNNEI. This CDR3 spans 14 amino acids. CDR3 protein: CASRIGQGLAEAFF. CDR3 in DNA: TGTGCCAGCAGAATCGGACAGGGTCTCGCTGAAGCTTTCTTT.

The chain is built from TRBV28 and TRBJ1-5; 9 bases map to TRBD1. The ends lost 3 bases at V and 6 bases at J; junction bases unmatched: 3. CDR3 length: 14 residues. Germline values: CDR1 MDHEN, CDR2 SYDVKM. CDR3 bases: TGTGCCAGCAGTTTGGGACAGGGAGCTCAGCCCCAGCATTTT. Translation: CASSLGQGAQPQHF.

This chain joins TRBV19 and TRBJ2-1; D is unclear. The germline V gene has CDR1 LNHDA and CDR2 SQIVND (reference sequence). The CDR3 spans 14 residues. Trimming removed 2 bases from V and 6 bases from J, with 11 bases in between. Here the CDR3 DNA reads TGTGCCAGTAGTATATTAGGTTCGGGCAATGAGCAGTTCTTC. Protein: CASSILGSGNEQFF.

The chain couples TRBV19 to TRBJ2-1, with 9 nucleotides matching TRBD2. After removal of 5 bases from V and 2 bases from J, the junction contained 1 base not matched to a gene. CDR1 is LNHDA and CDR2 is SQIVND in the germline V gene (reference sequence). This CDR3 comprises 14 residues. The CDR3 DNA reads TGTGCCAGTAGTCTAGCGGGGACCTACAATGAGCAGTTCTTC. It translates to CASSLAGTYNEQFF. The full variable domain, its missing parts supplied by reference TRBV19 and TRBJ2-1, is DGGITQSPKYLFRKEGQNVTLSCEQNLNHDAMYWYRQDPGQGLRLIYYSQIVNDFQKGDIAEGYSVSREKKESFPLTVTSAQKNPTAFYLCASSLAGTYNEQFFGPGTRLTVL.

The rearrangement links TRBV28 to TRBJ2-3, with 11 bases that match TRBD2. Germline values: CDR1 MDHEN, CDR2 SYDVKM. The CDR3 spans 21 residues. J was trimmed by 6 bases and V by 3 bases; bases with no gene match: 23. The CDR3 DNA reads TGTGCCAGCAGTTTGATCTTAGTTTTCAACCAACTAGCGGGAGAAGGTGATACGCAGTATTTT. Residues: CASSLILVFNQLAGEGDTQYF. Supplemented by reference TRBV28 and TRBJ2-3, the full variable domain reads DVKVTQSSRYLVKRTGEKVFLECVQDMDHENMFWYRQDPGLGLRLIYFSYDVKMKEKGDIPEGYSVSREKKERFSLILESASTNQTSMYLCASSLILVFNQLAGEGDTQYFGPGTRLTVL.

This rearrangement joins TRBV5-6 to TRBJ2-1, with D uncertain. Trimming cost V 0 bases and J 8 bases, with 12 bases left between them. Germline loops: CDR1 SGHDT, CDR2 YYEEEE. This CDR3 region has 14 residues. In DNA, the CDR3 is TGTGCCAGCAGCTTGGACGATATTGGGGATGAGCAGTTCTTC. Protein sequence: CASSLDDIGDEQFF.

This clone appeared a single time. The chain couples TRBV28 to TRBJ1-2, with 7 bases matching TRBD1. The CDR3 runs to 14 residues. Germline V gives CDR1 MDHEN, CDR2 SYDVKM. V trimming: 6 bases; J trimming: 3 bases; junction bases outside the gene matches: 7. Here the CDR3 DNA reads TGTGCCAGCAGGGAGACAGGGCGCCACTATGGCTACACCTTC. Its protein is CASRETGRHYGYTF.

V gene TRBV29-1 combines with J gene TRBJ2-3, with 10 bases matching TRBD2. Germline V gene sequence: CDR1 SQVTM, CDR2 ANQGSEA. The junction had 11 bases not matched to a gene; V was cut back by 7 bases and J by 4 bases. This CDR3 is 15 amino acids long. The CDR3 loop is CSERTLAGEADTQYF. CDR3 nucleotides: TGCAGCGAGCGAACCCTAGCGGGAGAGGCAGATACGCAGTATTTT.

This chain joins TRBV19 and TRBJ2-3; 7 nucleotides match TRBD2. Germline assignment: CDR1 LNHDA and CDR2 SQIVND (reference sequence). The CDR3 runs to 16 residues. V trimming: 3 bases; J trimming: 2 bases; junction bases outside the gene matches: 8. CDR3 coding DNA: TGTGCCAGTAGTATCTTCCTACTAGCGAACACAGATACGCAGTATTTT. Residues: CASSIFLLANTDTQYF. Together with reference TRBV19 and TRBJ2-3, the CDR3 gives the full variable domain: DGGITQSPKYLFRKEGQNVTLSCEQNLNHDAMYWYRQDPGQGLRLIYYSQIVNDFQKGDIAEGYSVSREKKESFPLTVTSAQKNPTAFYLCASSIFLLANTDTQYFGPGTRLTVL.

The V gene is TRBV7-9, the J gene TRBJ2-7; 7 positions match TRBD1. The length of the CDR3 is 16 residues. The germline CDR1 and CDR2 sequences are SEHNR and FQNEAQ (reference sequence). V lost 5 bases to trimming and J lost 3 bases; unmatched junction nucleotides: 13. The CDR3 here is CASSPPDGTELYEQYF. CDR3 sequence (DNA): TGTGCCAGCAGCCCACCTGACGGGACAGAACTCTACGAGCAGTACTTC.

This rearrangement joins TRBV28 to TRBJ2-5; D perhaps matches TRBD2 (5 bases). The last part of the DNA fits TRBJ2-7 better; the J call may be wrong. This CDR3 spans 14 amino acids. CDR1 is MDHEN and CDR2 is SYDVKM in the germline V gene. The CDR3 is CASTTGWSSYEQYF. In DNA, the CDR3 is TGTGCCAGCACCACGGGATGGAGCTCCTACGAGCAGTACTTC.